This entry features one T cell receptor (beta chain) sequence. The sample belongs to a study of cytomegalovirus exposure and HLA in healthy donors. PCR primers comprised 60 Vbeta and 13 Jbeta primers. Repertoires were generated with immunoSEQ multiplex PCR, while TCRdb's copy carries only in-frame clones and drops some. The data hold roughly 160,000 clones, with roughly 85% observed a single time. V lost 0 bases, J lost 5 bases, and 13 bases lay in between. Germline V gives CDR1 MNHNY, CDR2 SVGAGI (reference sequence). The CDR3 has 15 amino acids. The chain uses TRBV6-6 and TRBJ1-1; a weak D match, TRBD1 (6 bases). This receptor was obtained from a boy aged 2-15 years in good health and CMV-seronegative. Specimen: PBMCs. The CDR3 spells CASSYSKQGRTEAFF. The CDR3 DNA reads TGTGCCAGCAGTTACTCGAAGCAGGGGCGGACTGAAGCTTTCTTT.